What follows are 29 T cell receptor beta chains derived from one specimen sequenced in a study of technical replicates of blood from a few donors. Clones were sequenced by immunoSEQ multiplex PCR, and TCRdb holds only the in-frame ones, with some missing. The profile shows 60,000 to 65,000 clones, 86% of them singletons. Sequenced material: PBMCs. These receptors were taken from a human donor in good health. Some clones in this sample may be carry-over from other donors' samples.

This CDR3 reads CASSSSFQPNTGELFF. CDR3 coding DNA: TGTGCCAGCAGCTCTAGTTTTCAGCCGAACACCGGGGAGCTGTTTTTT. This sequence joins TRBV7-3 and TRBJ2-2; D call uncertain. The CDR3 runs to 16 residues. CDR1 is SGHTA and CDR2 is FQGTGA in the germline V gene. The germline V and J ends were trimmed by 4 bases and 0 bases, with 12 bases remaining between them.

This clone has only one observation. Here the CDR3 DNA reads TGTGCCTGGATGCGGGCCCGGACTAGCGGAGTTGCCTACGAGCAGTACTTC. Protein product: CAWMRARTSGVAYEQYF. The chain links TRBV30 to TRBJ2-7; 10 bases match TRBD2. CDR1 is GTSNPN, CDR2 SVGIG, per germline (reference sequence). The CDR3 runs to 17 residues. The junction had 14 bases not matched to a gene; V was cut back by 4 bases and J by 2 bases.

This CDR3 reads CASRRSGGNYNEQFF. The CDR3 DNA is TGTGCCAGCAGACGGAGCGGGGGGAACTACAATGAGCAGTTCTTC. This chain joins TRBV13 and TRBJ2-1; 9 bases align to TRBD2. This CDR3 region has 15 residues. CDR1 PRHDT and CDR2 FYEKMQ come from the germline V gene (reference sequence). The ends lost 6 bases at V and 3 bases at J; junction bases unmatched: 6.

This chain uses TRBV11-1 with TRBJ1-6; D perhaps matches TRBD1 (6 bases). From germline, CDR1 is SGHAT and CDR2 FQDESV (reference sequence). This CDR3 has 15 residues. Trimming shortened V by 5 bases and J by 10 bases, and 18 bases separated the two germline ends. The CDR3 sequence is CASSLSAGVWSPLHF. CDR3 DNA: TGTGCCAGCAGCCTTAGTGCAGGGGTTTGGTCACCCCTCCACTTT.

V and J are TRBV4-1 and TRBJ1-2; a weak D match, TRBD1 (6 bases). Germline loops: CDR1 MGHRA, CDR2 YSYEKL. Trimming removed 1 base at V and 8 bases at J, with 11 bases between. The CDR3 runs to 13 residues. The CDR3 protein is CASSQVGGPGYTF. The CDR3, as DNA: TGCGCCAGCAGCCAAGTTGGGGGCCCAGGCTACACCTTC.

The CDR3 here is CASGSETGGPWRLHF. CDR3 nucleotide sequence: TGTGCTAGTGGTTCCGAGACAGGGGGCCCTTGGCGCCTCCACTTT. This chain uses TRBV12-5 with TRBJ1-6; the match to TRBD1 covers 10 bases. CDR3 length: 15 residues. The ends lost 4 bases at V and 15 bases at J; junction bases unmatched: 12. Germline assignment: CDR1 LGHNT and CDR2 FRNRAP.

The rearrangement uses TRBV7-9 and TRBJ2-5, with 9 bases that match TRBD1. Trimming removed 5 bases from V and 4 bases from J; junction bases left unmatched: 2. CDR3 size: 13 residues. The V gene's germline CDR1 is SEHNR and CDR2 FQNEAQ (reference sequence). In nucleotides, the CDR3 is TGTGCCAGCAGCCCGGGACAGGGAGAGACCCAGTACTTC. This sequence encodes CASSPGQGETQYF.

A few counts support this clone. CDR3 bases: TGCAGTGCTCTATCTTCGGGGCCCCAGCATTTT. This translates into CSALSSGPQHF. This chain connects TRBV20-1 to TRBJ1-5; D gene unclear. Trimming left V 5 bases short and J 9 bases short, with 11 bases between. The CDR3 runs to 11 residues. The germline gives CDR1 DFQATT, CDR2 SNEGSKA (reference sequence).

The genes are TRBV2 and TRBJ1-2; D may be TRBD1 (6 bases). The CDR3 is 13 residues long. The germline V and J ends were trimmed by 1 base and 6 bases, with 9 bases remaining between them. CDR1 and CDR2 from the germline V gene are SNHLY and FYNNEI. The CDR3: CASSEGRDNGYTF. DNA for the CDR3: TGTGCCAGCAGTGAAGGCAGGGACAATGGCTACACCTTC.

V gene TRBV6-5 combines with J gene TRBJ2-5; TRBD2 might be the D (6 bases). CDR3 size: 14 residues. Per germline, CDR1 MNHEY and CDR2 SVGAGI. V was pared by 4 bases and J by 2 bases, with 11 bases between. CDR3 region: CASSSAGWQETQYF. CDR3 DNA sequence: TGTGCCAGCAGTTCCGCGGGATGGCAAGAGACCCAGTACTTC.

The genes are TRBV5-1 and TRBJ2-7; maybe TRBD2 (6 bases). Germline V CDR1 and CDR2: SGHRS, YFSETQ. The germline V and J ends were trimmed by 1 base and 3 bases, with 11 bases remaining between them. The CDR3 has 14 residues. This CDR3 reads CASSLRGIGYEQYF. CDR3 sequence (DNA): TGCGCCAGCAGCTTGCGGGGGATTGGCTACGAGCAGTACTTC.

The CDR3 reads CASSSGGYEQYF. The CDR3 coding sequence is TGTGCCAGCAGCTCGGGGGGCTACGAGCAGTACTTC. V usage is TRBV11-3 and J usage is TRBJ2-7, with 7 bases matching TRBD2. Germline V CDR1 and CDR2: SGHNT, YENEEA. J was trimmed by 3 bases and V by 4 bases; bases with no gene match: 0. This CDR3 has 12 amino acids.

The rearrangement joins TRBV30 to TRBJ1-6, with D unresolved. Trimming took 5 bases from V and 2 from J, leaving 7 bases between them. The CDR3 has 13 amino acids. The germline CDR1 and CDR2 sequences are GTSNPN and SVGIG (reference sequence). CDR3 residues: CAWGRTYNSPLHF. CDR3 in DNA: TGTGCCTGGGGGAGGACCTATAATTCACCCCTCCACTTT.

The count of this clone is one. The rearrangement joins TRBV27 to TRBJ1-6; D gene unclear. Germline assignment: CDR1 MNHEY and CDR2 SMNVEV (reference sequence). Trimming left V 5 bases short and J 9 bases short, with 14 bases between. The CDR3 extends over 14 amino acids. As DNA, the CDR3 is TGTGCCAGCAGTACCCACCTGTCGGGTTCACCCCTCCACTTT. Its protein product is CASSTHLSGSPLHF.

The chain employs TRBV27 and TRBJ2-7; D perhaps matches TRBD2 (6 bases). Germline V gives CDR1 MNHEY, CDR2 SMNVEV (reference sequence). The V and J ends lost 10 bases and 1 base respectively, with 17 bases between them. The CDR3 consists of 14 residues. CDR3 sequence: CATAPGLQSYEQYF. CDR3 in DNA: TGTGCCACCGCGCCGGGACTCCAATCCTACGAGCAGTACTTC.

The V gene is TRBV4-2, the J gene TRBJ1-2; TRBD1 matches 8 bases. The germline CDR1 and CDR2 sequences are LGHNA and YNFKEQ. This CDR3 spans 14 amino acids. J lost 6 bases, V lost 0 bases, and 3 bases had no gene match. CDR3 nucleotide sequence: TGTGCCAGCAGCCAAGATTTGACAGGGGATGGCTACACCTTC. This sequence encodes CASSQDLTGDGYTF.

This chain joins TRBV4-3 and TRBJ1-5; no firm D call. Germline loops: CDR1 LGHNA, CDR2 YSLEER. The CDR3 runs 16 residues. Trimming took 0 bases from V and 0 from J, leaving 9 bases between them. This chain's CDR3 is CASSQDRTYSNQPQHF. CDR3 bases: TGCGCCAGCAGCCAAGATCGGACTTATAGCAATCAGCCCCAGCATTTT.

This chain links TRBV5-4 with TRBJ2-3; TRBD2 agrees at 8 bases. Per the germline V gene, CDR1 is SGHNT and CDR2 is YYREEE (reference sequence). The J segment lost 2 bases and the V segment lost 0 bases, leaving 11 bases of the junction unmatched. The CDR3 has 18 residues. The DNA of the CDR3 is TGTGCCAGCAGCTTGGATCCAGCGGGGGCCCTAAACACAGATACGCAGTATTTT. It codes for CASSLDPAGALNTDTQYF.

This chain uses TRBV7-2 with TRBJ2-7, with 12 bases that match TRBD2. The V gene's germline CDR1 is SGHTA and CDR2 FQGNSA. With V trimmed by 4 bases and J by 4 bases, 11 bases remained unmatched. The CDR3 sequence is 17 residues long. This CDR3 is CASSSQMLTSGSYEQYF. The CDR3 DNA reads TGTGCCAGCAGCTCCCAAATGTTGACTAGCGGGAGTTACGAGCAGTACTTC.

J is TRBJ2-7 and V is TRBV2; 13 nucleotides line up with TRBD2. Per the germline V gene, CDR1 is SNHLY and CDR2 is FYNNEI. The CDR3 covers 16 residues. V shed 5 bases and J 6 bases; nucleotides not matched to a gene: 10. The CDR3 region is CASSSTSGGAGLEQYF. The CDR3 DNA sequence: TGTGCCAGCAGTTCTACTAGCGGGGGGGCCGGGCTCGAGCAGTACTTC.

V and J are TRBV2 and TRBJ2-6; 7 positions agree with TRBD1. Germline assignment: CDR1 SNHLY and CDR2 FYNNEI. The V and J ends lost 7 bases and 0 bases, in that order; junction bases with no gene match: 15. The CDR3 covers 19 residues. CDR3 amino acids: CASTRIRTGSPSGANVLTF. The CDR3 coding sequence is TGTGCCAGCACCCGAATCCGGACAGGTTCCCCCTCTGGGGCCAACGTCCTGACTTTC.

This chain uses TRBV9 with TRBJ2-1, with 7 bases identical to TRBD2. Unmatched junction bases numbered 4, after V lost 3 bases and J lost 7 bases. This CDR3 has 13 residues. Germline V CDR1 and CDR2: SGDLS, YYNGEE. The chain's CDR3 is CASSAPGGNEQFF. The CDR3 coding sequence is TGTGCCAGCAGCGCCCCGGGGGGTAATGAGCAGTTCTTC.

This sequence joins TRBV19 and TRBJ2-2, with 10 bases identical to TRBD2. The junction had 7 bases not matched to a gene; V was cut back by 7 bases and J by 5 bases. The CDR3 consists of 15 residues. Germline CDR1 reads LNHDA; CDR2 reads SQIVND (reference sequence). For the CDR3, the DNA is TGTGCCAGTAAAACTAGCGGGGCGGAGACCGGGGAGCTGTTTTTT. This encodes CASKTSGAETGELFF.

CDR3 sequence (DNA): TGCGCCAGCAGCCAAGAGGGCAGGGCGAAGAACTCTGGGGCCAACGTCCTGACTTTC. Its translation: CASSQEGRAKNSGANVLTF. V is TRBV4-3 and J is TRBJ2-6; D is perhaps TRBD1 (5 bases). Looked up from germline, CDR1 is LGHNA and CDR2 is YSLEER. This CDR3 comprises 19 residues. With 0 bases removed from V and 0 bases from J, the gap between germline ends came to 15 bases.

DNA of the CDR3: TGTGCCAGCAGCTTAGGGTCGGCGGCAGAAAAACTGTTTTTT. It encodes CASSLGSAAEKLFF. The chain couples TRBV9 to TRBJ1-4; D unclear. Germline V CDR1 and CDR2: SGDLS, YYNGEE. This CDR3 has 14 residues. V was clipped by 4 bases and J by 8 bases, with 15 bases between them.

This clone was seen many times. J is TRBJ1-2 and V is TRBV11-2; 7 positions match TRBD1. V trimming: 2 bases; J trimming: 8 bases; junction bases outside the gene matches: 8. CDR1 is SGHAT, CDR2 FQNNGV, per germline. The CDR3 contains 14 residues. The CDR3 sequence: CASSLRGTVEGYTF. In DNA, the CDR3 is TGTGCCAGCAGCTTACGTGGGACAGTCGAGGGCTACACCTTC.

V and J are TRBV6-1 and TRBJ2-3, with a possible D match to TRBD1 (6 bases). Germline V gene lookup returns CDR1 MNHNS and CDR2 SASEGT. Trimming left V 8 bases short and J 5 bases short, with 11 bases between. This CDR3 region has 12 residues. CDR3 protein: CASSIQGDTQYF. The CDR3 region has the DNA TGTGCCAGCTCCATACAGGGAGATACGCAGTATTTT.

This clone was seen only a few times. The chain joins TRBV27 to TRBJ1-4; 7 nucleotides agree with TRBD1. CDR3 size: 16 residues. Germline CDR1 MNHEY, CDR2 SMNVEV (reference sequence). V dropped 2 bases and J dropped 2; count of bases not matched to a gene: 5. In DNA, the CDR3 is TGTGCCAGCAGTTTAAGGGCGGGACAGACTAATGAAAAACTGTTTTTT. It encodes CASSLRAGQTNEKLFF.

This rearrangement joins TRBV6-1 to TRBJ2-5; D gene unclear. The CDR3 is 15 amino acids. V was shortened by 1 base and J by 5 bases, with 14 bases between the two germline ends. Germline V gene lookup returns CDR1 MNHNS and CDR2 SASEGT. The CDR3 protein is CASSEGATLRETQYF. CDR3 sequence (DNA): TGTGCCAGCAGTGAAGGGGCAACCCTTCGGGAGACCCAGTACTTC.